Listed below are T cell receptor beta chains from one sample, sequenced in a study of blood T cell repertoires in COVID-19. Assay used: immunoSEQ multiplex PCR; TCRdb lists only in-frame clones, some missing. The sample has approximately 180,000 clones; 75% to 90% are singletons. The sequenced sample consisted of peripheral blood. The receptors shown here come from a man between 60 and 75 years old with acute or convalescent COVID-19. CDR3s include the opening cysteine and the closing phenylalanine or tryptophan. A D gene is named only where the DNA matches it firmly. Size values are once, few and many counts, or a class for expanded clones, and some rows have none.

d_call: .; j_call: TRBJ2-7; clone_size: .; v_call: TRBV7-8; cdr3_length: 17; cdr3_nt: TGTGCCAGCAGCCCTACTCGCTTGAAGGACAGCTCCTACGAGCAGTACTTC; cdr3_aa: CASSPTRLKDSSYEQYF
d_call: .; j_call: TRBJ1-6; clone_size: .; v_call: TRBV10-3; cdr3_length: 15; cdr3_nt: TGTGCCATCAGTGATCCTACAGGGAACAATTCACCCCTCCACTTT; cdr3_aa: CAISDPTGNNSPLHF
d_call: .; j_call: TRBJ2-7; clone_size: .; v_call: TRBV5-5; cdr3_length: 15; cdr3_nt: TGTGCCAGCAGCATACTCGCCGGAGTCCCCCACGAGCAGTACTTC; cdr3_aa: CASSILAGVPHEQYF
d_call: TRBD2; j_call: TRBJ2-5; clone_size: .; v_call: TRBV7-2; cdr3_length: 15; cdr3_nt: TGTGCCAGCAGCTTAGTAGTCGCCGGGGGGGAGACCCAGTACTTC; cdr3_aa: CASSLVVAGGETQYF
d_call: TRBD1; j_call: TRBJ2-7; clone_size: .; v_call: TRBV10-3; cdr3_length: 14; cdr3_nt: TGTGCCATACTCCGGGACAGGGACTCCTACGAGCAGTACTTC; cdr3_aa: CAILRDRDSYEQYF
d_call: .; j_call: TRBJ1-1; clone_size: .; v_call: TRBV20-1; cdr3_length: 13; cdr3_nt: TGCAGTGCTAGTCGTTCTCGGAACACTGAAGCTTTCTTT; cdr3_aa: CSASRSRNTEAFF
d_call: .; j_call: TRBJ1-1; clone_size: .; v_call: TRBV19; cdr3_length: 15; cdr3_nt: TGTGCCAGTAGCACAATCTTCCGGGGGAACACTGAAGCTTTCTTT; cdr3_aa: CASSTIFRGNTEAFF
d_call: .; j_call: TRBJ2-7; clone_size: .; v_call: TRBV6-2/TRBV6-3; cdr3_length: 13; cdr3_nt: TGTGCCAGCAGTTACTCTTTCGGTGGCGAGCAGTACTTC; cdr3_aa: CASSYSFGGEQYF
d_call: .; j_call: TRBJ2-7; clone_size: .; v_call: TRBV7-2; cdr3_length: 14; cdr3_nt: TGTGCCAGCAGCTTAGATTCCACCTACTACGAGCAGTACTTC; cdr3_aa: CASSLDSTYYEQYF
d_call: TRBD2; j_call: TRBJ2-7; clone_size: once; v_call: TRBV9; cdr3_length: 14; cdr3_nt: TGTGCCAGCAGCGTGGACCCGGGGGGTCGGGAGCAGTACTTC; cdr3_aa: CASSVDPGGREQYF
d_call: TRBD2; j_call: TRBJ2-1; clone_size: .; v_call: TRBV7-8; cdr3_length: 15; cdr3_nt: TGTGCCAGCAGCCCCCTAGGGGAGGGTTATAATGAGCAGTTCTTC; cdr3_aa: CASSPLGEGYNEQFF
d_call: .; j_call: TRBJ2-3; clone_size: .; v_call: TRBV28; cdr3_length: 16; cdr3_nt: TGTGCCAGCAGTATCCAAGGTATGGGGGCCGCAGATACGCAGTATTTT; cdr3_aa: CASSIQGMGAADTQYF
d_call: .; j_call: TRBJ2-7; clone_size: .; v_call: TRBV5-6; cdr3_length: 14; cdr3_nt: TGTGCCAGCAGCTTGAGGGGAATCCCCCACGAGCAGTACTTC; cdr3_aa: CASSLRGIPHEQYF
d_call: .; j_call: TRBJ2-7; clone_size: .; v_call: TRBV28; cdr3_length: 13; cdr3_nt: TGTGCCAGCAGTTTACGCAGGGTCAGCGAGCAGTACTTC; cdr3_aa: CASSLRRVSEQYF
d_call: TRBD2; j_call: TRBJ2-1; clone_size: .; v_call: TRBV4-3; cdr3_length: 14; cdr3_nt: TGCGCCAGCAGCCAGGGGACTAGCCTCGGATGGCAGTTCTTC; cdr3_aa: CASSQGTSLGWQFF
d_call: TRBD1; j_call: TRBJ2-7; clone_size: once; v_call: TRBV29-1; cdr3_length: 13; cdr3_nt: TGCAGCGTCCGGGACAGGGTCTCCTACGAGCAGTACTTC; cdr3_aa: CSVRDRVSYEQYF
d_call: TRBD1; j_call: TRBJ2-7; clone_size: .; v_call: TRBV14; cdr3_length: 13; cdr3_nt: TGTGCCAGCAGCCGGATAAGACAGGGCGGGCAGTACTTC; cdr3_aa: CASSRIRQGGQYF
d_call: .; j_call: TRBJ1-2; clone_size: .; v_call: TRBV7-9; cdr3_length: 15; cdr3_nt: TGTGCCAGCAGTCTAATAGGAGGGAACACCTATGGCTACACCTTC; cdr3_aa: CASSLIGGNTYGYTF
d_call: TRBD2; j_call: TRBJ2-7; clone_size: .; v_call: TRBV5-1; cdr3_length: 15; cdr3_nt: TGCGCCAGCAGCTTTAGAGCGGGAGGGGAATCCGAGCAGTACTTC; cdr3_aa: CASSFRAGGESEQYF
d_call: TRBD2; j_call: TRBJ2-3; clone_size: .; v_call: TRBV7-2; cdr3_length: 16; cdr3_nt: TGTGCCAGCAGCACGGGGGGTAGCGCCGTTGGAGATACGCAGTATTTT; cdr3_aa: CASSTGGSAVGDTQYF
d_call: TRBD1; j_call: TRBJ1-1; clone_size: .; v_call: TRBV27; cdr3_length: 15; cdr3_nt: TGTGCCAGCAGCCCTACAGGGGGGCTCAACACTGAAGCTTTCTTT; cdr3_aa: CASSPTGGLNTEAFF
d_call: .; j_call: TRBJ1-2; clone_size: .; v_call: TRBV10-3; cdr3_length: 13; cdr3_nt: TGTGCCATCAGTGAGTCGGGGGGCTATGGCTACACCTTC; cdr3_aa: CAISESGGYGYTF
d_call: .; j_call: TRBJ2-2; clone_size: .; v_call: TRBV5-1; cdr3_length: 15; cdr3_nt: TGCGCCAGCAGCTTGAACAATGATGTGCCCGGGGAGCTGTTTTTT; cdr3_aa: CASSLNNDVPGELFF
d_call: TRBD1; j_call: TRBJ2-2; clone_size: .; v_call: TRBV9; cdr3_length: 16; cdr3_nt: TGTGCCAGCAGCGTAGGAGTGACAGGGAATACCGGGGAGCTGTTTTTT; cdr3_aa: CASSVGVTGNTGELFF
d_call: .; j_call: TRBJ2-1; clone_size: .; v_call: TRBV10-3; cdr3_length: 18; cdr3_nt: TGTGCCATCAGGCAGGGGAGCCGACTGGCGGGCAATCACAATGAGCAGTTCTTC; cdr3_aa: CAIRQGSRLAGNHNEQFF
d_call: .; j_call: TRBJ2-1; clone_size: .; v_call: TRBV6-5; cdr3_length: 14; cdr3_nt: TGTGCCAGCAGTTACCAGACAGGCCACAATGAGCAGTTCTTC; cdr3_aa: CASSYQTGHNEQFF
d_call: .; j_call: TRBJ2-5; clone_size: few; v_call: TRBV5-1; cdr3_length: 14; cdr3_nt: TGCGCCAGCAGCTCCGCGCTGTACCAAGAGACCCAGTACTTC; cdr3_aa: CASSSALYQETQYF
d_call: .; j_call: TRBJ2-4; clone_size: .; v_call: TRBV27; cdr3_length: 15; cdr3_nt: TGTGCCAGCAGTTTACTCGCGGAAACAAAAAACATTCAGTACTTC; cdr3_aa: CASSLLAETKNIQYF
d_call: TRBD1; j_call: TRBJ2-1; clone_size: once; v_call: TRBV5-1; cdr3_length: 15; cdr3_nt: TGCGCCAGCAGCTTGACAGGGGGCGGGTTGGATGAGCAGTTCTTC; cdr3_aa: CASSLTGGGLDEQFF
d_call: .; j_call: TRBJ2-7; clone_size: .; v_call: TRBV7-3; cdr3_length: 13; cdr3_nt: TGTGCCAGCAGCTTAAGTCCAGGGGACGAGCAGTACTTC; cdr3_aa: CASSLSPGDEQYF
d_call: .; j_call: TRBJ2-5; clone_size: few; v_call: TRBV7-2; cdr3_length: 13; cdr3_nt: TGTGCCAGCAGCTTATCCCCAGGAGAGACCCAGTACTTC; cdr3_aa: CASSLSPGETQYF
d_call: TRBD2; j_call: TRBJ2-7; clone_size: .; v_call: TRBV19; cdr3_length: 16; cdr3_nt: TGTGCCAGTAGTATCTCGACTAGCGGGAGTCTATACGAGCAGTACTTC; cdr3_aa: CASSISTSGSLYEQYF
d_call: .; j_call: TRBJ2-7; clone_size: .; v_call: TRBV3-1/TRBV3-2; cdr3_length: 14; cdr3_nt: TGTGCCAGCAGATGGGCCGGGAGCTCCTACGAGCAGTACTTC; cdr3_aa: CASRWAGSSYEQYF
d_call: TRBD1; j_call: TRBJ1-5; clone_size: .; v_call: TRBV27; cdr3_length: 17; cdr3_nt: TGTGCCAGCAGTTTATACGGGGACAGGGAGGTTCCTCAGCCCCAGCATTTT; cdr3_aa: CASSLYGDREVPQPQHF
d_call: TRBD1; j_call: TRBJ1-1; clone_size: .; v_call: TRBV19; cdr3_length: 13; cdr3_nt: TGTGCCAGTAGTATGGGACAGGGGACGACAGCTTTCTTT; cdr3_aa: CASSMGQGTTAFF
d_call: .; j_call: TRBJ1-2; clone_size: once; v_call: TRBV5-1; cdr3_length: 15; cdr3_nt: TGCGCCAGCAGTGAAGGGAGTGGGTTGGGCTATGGCTACACCTTC; cdr3_aa: CASSEGSGLGYGYTF
d_call: .; j_call: TRBJ1-1; clone_size: .; v_call: TRBV5-5; cdr3_length: 15; cdr3_nt: TGTGCCAGCAGTTTGGGGCCAACAGTGAACACTGAAGCTTTCTTT; cdr3_aa: CASSLGPTVNTEAFF